Listed below are T cell receptor beta chains from one sample, sequenced in a study of T cells expressing NK-cell markers. Reprocessing the 5' RACE reads, TCRdb reports a single entry for every CDR3 protein and omits DNA. The table for this sample gives tens of thousands of distinct CDR3 sequences. The specimen was blood T cells: a sorted CD56 or NKG2C T cell subset, CD4+ or CD8+ T cells, or bulk PBMC T cells (not recorded which). The source is a woman aged 18-70 years in good health. Each CDR3 is given with its conserved first and last residue. The order of the fields is V gene, J gene, CDR3 protein.

>TRBV9|TRBJ2-7
CASSVSEVPYEQYF
>TRBV4-1|TRBJ2-1
CASSPGLANDEQFF
>TRBV9|TRBJ1-2
CASSVGDGPYGYTF
>TRBV7-2|TRBJ2-7
CASSSLPGGRYEQYF
>TRBV27|TRBJ2-3
CASSFDVDGTDTQYF
>TRBV4-1|TRBJ1-1
CASSKREGVSTEAFF
>TRBV20-1|TRBJ2-5
CSARDKGRTSGDQETQYF
>TRBV29-1|TRBJ2-2
CSVEDQGTAGELFF
>TRBV7-8|TRBJ1-2
CASSLGGRDYGYTF
>TRBV29-1|TRBJ2-5
CSVGQTKTQYF
>TRBV6-6|TRBJ1-5
CASSYGEGTQHF
>TRBV7-9|TRBJ2-7
CASSPPRVGGPNEQYF
>TRBV12-3/TRBV12-4|TRBJ1-5
CASSHPGTPESQPQHF
>TRBV7-9|TRBJ2-7
CASSLDPPETPVREQYF
>TRBV6-1|TRBJ1-1
CASSVGTNTEAFF
>TRBV30|TRBJ1-1
CACSRVSNTEAFF
>TRBV7-6|TRBJ2-1
CASSLVSVPNYNEQFF
>TRBV24-1|TRBJ2-5
CATSEPGGLGETQYF
>TRBV27|TRBJ2-1
CASSFIPNNEQFF
>TRBV2|TRBJ2-3
CASRKEGTDTQYF
>TRBV15|TRBJ1-4
CATSRDPNEKLFF
>TRBV9|TRBJ2-5
CASSRAGGPETQYF
>TRBV5-1|TRBJ2-7
CASSLGDRSYEQYF
>TRBV5-6|TRBJ2-7
CASTYKEPGGPYEQYF
>TRBV11-2|TRBJ2-2
CASTQTGELFF
>TRBV28|TRBJ2-5
CASSLRGLARQETQYF
>TRBV28|TRBJ2-7
CASSLGEQTYEQYF
>TRBV4-1|TRBJ2-3
CASSQEGFSTDTQYF
>TRBV25-1|TRBJ2-6
CASSGTGIISGANVLTF
>TRBV15|TRBJ2-4
CATSMDRDPKNIQYF
>TRBV25-1|TRBJ2-1
CASSVQGYNEQFF
>TRBV12-3/TRBV12-4|TRBJ2-7
CASSSTAGETYEQYF
>TRBV29-1|TRBJ1-4
CSVRGFWGEASEKLFF
>TRBV7-8|TRBJ2-4
CASSLEGVAAKNIQYF
>TRBV5-6|TRBJ2-1
CASSLGQGWNEQFF
>TRBV12-3/TRBV12-4|TRBJ2-4
CASSPTGPTAKNIQYF
>TRBV12-3/TRBV12-4|TRBJ1-1
CASSFLGSGTEAFF
>TRBV10-3|TRBJ2-3
CAISAGGKTDTSTDTQYF
>TRBV30|TRBJ2-7
CAWSVGGGPEQYF
>TRBV29-1|TRBJ2-2
CSVELLDRGDTGELFF
>TRBV27|TRBJ1-5
CASSLAGENQPQHF
>TRBV5-1|TRBJ1-1
CASSLGGVAAEAFF
>TRBV4-2|TRBJ2-7
CASSQSSGGDYEQYF
>TRBV7-9|TRBJ2-1
CASSLESAGEHEQFF
>TRBV7-8|TRBJ2-1
CATHFQGSHNEQFF
>TRBV5-1|TRBJ1-1
CASSLVGLNTEAFF
>TRBV5-1|TRBJ2-2
CASSPTSPGELFF
>TRBV7-9|TRBJ2-7
CASSSSGTGHYEQYF
>TRBV4-1|TRBJ2-2
CASSLGLAGAGELFF
>TRBV5-5|TRBJ2-1
CASRIRAGSLNEQFF
>TRBV15|TRBJ1-2
CATSSDSSPSFYGYTF
>TRBV3-1|TRBJ2-2
CASSQSAGAVTGELFF